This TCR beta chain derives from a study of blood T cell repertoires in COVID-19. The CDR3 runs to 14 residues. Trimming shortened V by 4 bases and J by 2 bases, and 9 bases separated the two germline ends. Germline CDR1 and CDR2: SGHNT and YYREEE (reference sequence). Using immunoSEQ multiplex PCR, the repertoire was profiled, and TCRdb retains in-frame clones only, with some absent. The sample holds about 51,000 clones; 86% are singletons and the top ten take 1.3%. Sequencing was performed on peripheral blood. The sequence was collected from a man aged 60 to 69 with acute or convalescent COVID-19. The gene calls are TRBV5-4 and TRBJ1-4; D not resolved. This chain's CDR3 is CASSNTVTNEKLFF. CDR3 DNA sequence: TGTGCCAGCAGCAACACCGTTACTAATGAAAAACTGTTTTTT. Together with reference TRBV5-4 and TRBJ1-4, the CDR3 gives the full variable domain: ETGVTQSPTHLIKTRGQQVTLRCSSQSGHNTVSWYQQALGQGPQFIFQYYREEENGRGNFPPRFSGLQFPNYSSELNVNALELDDSALYLCASSNTVTNEKLFFGSGTQLSVL.